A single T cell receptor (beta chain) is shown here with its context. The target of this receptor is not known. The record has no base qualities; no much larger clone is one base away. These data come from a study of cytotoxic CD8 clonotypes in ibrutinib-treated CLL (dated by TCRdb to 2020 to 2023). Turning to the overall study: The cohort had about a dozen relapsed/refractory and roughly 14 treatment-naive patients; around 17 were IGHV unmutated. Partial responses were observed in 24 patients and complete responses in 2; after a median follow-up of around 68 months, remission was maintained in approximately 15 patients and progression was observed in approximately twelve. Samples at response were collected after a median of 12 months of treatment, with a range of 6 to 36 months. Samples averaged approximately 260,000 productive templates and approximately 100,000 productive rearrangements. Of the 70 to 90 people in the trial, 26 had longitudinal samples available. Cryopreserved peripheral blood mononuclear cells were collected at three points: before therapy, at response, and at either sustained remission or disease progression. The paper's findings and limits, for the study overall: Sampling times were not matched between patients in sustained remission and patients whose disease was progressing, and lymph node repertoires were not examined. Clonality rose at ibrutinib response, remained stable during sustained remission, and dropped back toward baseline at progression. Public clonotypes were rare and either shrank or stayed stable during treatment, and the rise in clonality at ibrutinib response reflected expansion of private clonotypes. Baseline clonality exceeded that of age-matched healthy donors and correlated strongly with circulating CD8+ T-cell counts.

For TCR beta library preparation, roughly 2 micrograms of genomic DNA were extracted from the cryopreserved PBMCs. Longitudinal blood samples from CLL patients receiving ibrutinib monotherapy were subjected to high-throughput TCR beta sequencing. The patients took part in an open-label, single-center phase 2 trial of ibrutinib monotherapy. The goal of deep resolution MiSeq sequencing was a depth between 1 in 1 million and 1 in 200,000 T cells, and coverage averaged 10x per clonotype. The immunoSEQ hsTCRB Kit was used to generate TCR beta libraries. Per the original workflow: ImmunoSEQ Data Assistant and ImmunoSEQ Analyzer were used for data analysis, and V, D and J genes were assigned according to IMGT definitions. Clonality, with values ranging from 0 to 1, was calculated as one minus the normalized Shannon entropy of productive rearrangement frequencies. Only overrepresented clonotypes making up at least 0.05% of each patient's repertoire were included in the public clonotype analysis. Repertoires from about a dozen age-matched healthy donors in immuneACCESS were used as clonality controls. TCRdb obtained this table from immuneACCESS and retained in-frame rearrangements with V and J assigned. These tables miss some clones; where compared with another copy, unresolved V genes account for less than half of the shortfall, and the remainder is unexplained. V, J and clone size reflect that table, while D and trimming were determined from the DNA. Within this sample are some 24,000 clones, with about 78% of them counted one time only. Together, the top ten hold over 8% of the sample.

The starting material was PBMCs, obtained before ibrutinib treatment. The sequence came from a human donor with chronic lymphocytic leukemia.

The CDR3 has the sequence CASKGQETQYF. The DNA is as follows: TGTGCCAGCAAGGGCCAAGAGACCCAGTACTTC. Recombination linked TRBV5-6 to TRBJ2-5; the D gene cannot be resolved reliably. CDR1 is given as SGHDT and CDR2 as YYEEEE, both from the germline V gene. The CDR3 holds 11 amino acids from the cysteine to the phenylalanine. Only the CDR3 DNA stays, 33 bases, in frame from base 1. The trim is 6 bases for V and 1 base for J, with a gap of 4 bases between the germline ends.